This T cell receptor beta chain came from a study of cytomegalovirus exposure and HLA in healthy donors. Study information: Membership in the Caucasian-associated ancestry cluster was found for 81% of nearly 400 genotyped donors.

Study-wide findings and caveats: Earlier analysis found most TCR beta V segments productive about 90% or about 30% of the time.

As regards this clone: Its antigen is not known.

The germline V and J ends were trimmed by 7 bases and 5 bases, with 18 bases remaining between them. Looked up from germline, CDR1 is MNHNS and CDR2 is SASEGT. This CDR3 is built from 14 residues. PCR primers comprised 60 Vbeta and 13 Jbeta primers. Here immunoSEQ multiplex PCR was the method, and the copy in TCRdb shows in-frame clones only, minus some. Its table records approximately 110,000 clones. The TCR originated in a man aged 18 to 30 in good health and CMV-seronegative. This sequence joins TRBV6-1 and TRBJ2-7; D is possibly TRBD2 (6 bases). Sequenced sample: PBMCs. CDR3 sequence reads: CASKEGFGFHEQYF. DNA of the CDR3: TGTGCCAGCAAGGAGGGGTTTGGTTTCCACGAGCAGTACTTC.